Below are 23 T cell receptor beta chains sequenced from a single sample in a study of T cell repertoires in cytomegalovirus infection. TCRdb recomputed calls from the reads with MiXCR, one row per CDR3 protein. The table shows 100,000 to 150,000 distinct CDR3 sequences, with 20% to 30% occurring only once. These receptors lack a known antigen. The specimen sequenced was PBMCs, sequenced either directly or after in vitro stimulation (not recorded which). Receptors were obtained from a human donor in good health (CMV status not recorded). Some clones in this sample may be carry-over from other donors' samples.

The chain employs TRBV29-1 and TRBJ2-7; 11 bases match TRBD2. The germline CDR1 and CDR2 sequences are SQVTM and ANQGSEA. The CDR3 loop spans 14 amino acids. The trim removed 0 bases at V and 4 bases at J, leaving 2 bases unmatched. The CDR3 sequence: CSVEDPSGGYEQYF. In DNA form, the CDR3 reads TGCAGCGTTGAAGATCCTAGCGGGGGGTACGAGCAGTACTTC.

The rearrangement links TRBV20-1 to TRBJ2-3, with D possibly being TRBD1 (5 bases). The germline V gene encodes CDR1 DFQATT and CDR2 SNEGSKA (reference sequence). Trimming removed 7 bases from V and 1 base from J, with 12 bases in between. This CDR3 is 13 amino acids long. CDR3 nucleotide sequence: TGCAGTGTTGGGCAGGGCCGCACAGATACGCAGTATTTT. Protein: CSVGQGRTDTQYF.

The chain carries TRBV19 and TRBJ2-7; D gene uncertain. The CDR3 is made up of 14 amino acids. The V end lost 3 bases, the J end lost 2 bases, and 11 bases lay between the germline ends. Germline V CDR1 and CDR2: LNHDA, SQIVND (reference sequence). CDR3 bases: TGTGCCAGTAGTATCGGAGCAACGACCTACGAGCAGTACTTC. This sequence encodes CASSIGATTYEQYF.

The rearrangement uses TRBV11-2 and TRBJ2-1; 10 nucleotides match TRBD2. The trim removed 5 bases at V and 0 bases at J, leaving 10 bases unmatched. In germline, CDR1 is SGHAT, CDR2 FQNNGV. CDR3 length equals 18 residues. The CDR3 bases are TGTGCCAGCAGCCGACCTAGCGGGAGTATCGGCTCCTACAATGAGCAGTTCTTC. It encodes CASSRPSGSIGSYNEQFF.

The chain is built from TRBV7-9 and TRBJ2-1, with TRBD2 identical over 11 bases. The V and J ends lost 4 bases and 8 bases, in that order; junction bases with no gene match: 10. CDR1 SEHNR and CDR2 FQNEAQ come from the germline V gene (reference sequence). This CDR3 region has 16 residues. The CDR3 bases are TGTGCCAGCAGCTCCTATGGACTAGCGGGTTTCGATGAGCAGTTCTTC. It translates to CASSSYGLAGFDEQFF.

For the CDR3, the DNA is TGTGCCAGCAGCCCCCGACCACCTGAAGCTTTCTTT. Amino acids: CASSPRPPEAFF. V is TRBV7-9 and J is TRBJ1-1; the D is unclear. The V gene's germline CDR1 is SEHNR and CDR2 FQNEAQ (reference sequence). The CDR3 loop spans 12 amino acids. V lost 5 bases to trimming and J lost 6 bases, with 10 bases between them.

The chain is built from TRBV2 and TRBJ1-2; D is unresolved. The germline gives CDR1 SNHLY, CDR2 FYNNEI. This CDR3 has 12 residues. V gave up 4 bases and J gave up 7 bases, with 10 bases separating them. Here the CDR3 DNA reads TGTGCCAGCAGTGCATCCGAGAGTGGCTACACCTTC. Protein sequence: CASSASESGYTF.

The chain couples TRBV11-2 to TRBJ1-2; D call uncertain. The CDR3 contains 14 residues. Trimming cost V 5 bases and J 5 bases, with 15 bases left between them. CDR1 is SGHAT and CDR2 is FQNNGV in the germline V gene. The CDR3 DNA follows: TGTGCCAGCAGCCTGATGCAGGCGGGTTATGGCTACACCTTC. It is translated as CASSLMQAGYGYTF.

The chain employs TRBV7-9 and TRBJ1-6, with D uncertain. This CDR3 contains 12 residues. Trimming took off 4 bases at V and 13 bases at J, with 11 bases between the two ends. Germline assignment: CDR1 SEHNR and CDR2 FQNEAQ (reference sequence). The chain's CDR3 is CASSSHSTPLHF. CDR3 in DNA: TGTGCCAGCAGCTCCCATTCGACGCCCCTCCACTTT.

This clonotype was seen once. The chain joins TRBV4-3 to TRBJ2-5, with D perhaps TRBD1 (7 bases). This CDR3 contains 14 residues. Between the trimmed V and J ends, which lost 0 bases and 8 bases, there was a span of 13 bases. Germline CDR1 LGHNA, CDR2 YSLEER. CDR3 protein: CASSQEPGGSTQYF. The DNA of the CDR3 is TGCGCCAGCAGCCAAGAGCCAGGGGGGTCCACCCAGTACTTC.

This clonotype was recorded many times. The V and J genes are TRBV28 and TRBJ2-5; 9 bases line up with TRBD1. V was clipped by 7 bases and J by 5 bases; unmatched bases: 11. The CDR3 is made up of 15 amino acids. Per the germline V gene, CDR1 is MDHEN and CDR2 is SYDVKM. CDR3: CASTELGTGPETQYF. The CDR3 DNA follows: TGTGCCAGCACCGAACTCGGGACAGGGCCCGAGACCCAGTACTTC. Combining the CDR3 with reference TRBV28 and TRBJ2-5 gives the whole variable domain DVKVTQSSRYLVKRTGEKVFLECVQDMDHENMFWYRQDPGLGLRLIYFSYDVKMKEKGDIPEGYSVSREKKERFSLILESASTNQTSMYLCASTELGTGPETQYFGPGTRLLVL.

The J gene is TRBJ1-2, the V gene TRBV7-8; D is perhaps TRBD1 (6 bases). This CDR3 spans 13 amino acids. The V and J ends lost 1 base and 14 bases respectively, with 17 bases between them. CDR1 SGHVS and CDR2 FQNEAQ come from the germline V gene. CDR3 in DNA: TGTGCCAGCAGCTTAGTAGGGTGGCAGGGGAATACCTTC. It translates to CASSLVGWQGNTF.

The chain couples TRBV19 to TRBJ2-5; 7 bases agree with TRBD1. V lost 4 bases and J lost 2; bases outside the gene matches: 13. CDR3 length: 17 amino acids. The V gene's germline CDR1 is LNHDA and CDR2 SQIVND (reference sequence). CDR3 sequence: CASSKGAEKGIQETQYF. In DNA, the CDR3 is TGTGCCAGTAGTAAGGGGGCGGAAAAGGGGATACAAGAGACCCAGTACTTC.

The rearrangement links TRBV7-2 to TRBJ2-7, with a possible D match to TRBD2 (6 bases). Germline-derived CDR1 and CDR2 are SGHTA and FQGNSA. The CDR3 sequence is 14 residues long. Trimming shortened V by 5 bases and J by 3 bases, and 14 bases separated the two germline ends. The DNA of the CDR3 is TGTGCCAGCAGCCCCGGGACTTCGATCTACGAGCAGTACGTC. It encodes CASSPGTSIYEQYV.

The table lists this clonotype with a few counts. A read error is possible here, since a much larger clone lies one base away. The V and J genes are TRBV7-2 and TRBJ1-4; D gene uncertain. Germline CDR1 and CDR2: SGHTA and FQGNSA. The CDR3 loop spans 15 amino acids. V was clipped by 1 base and J by 5 bases, with 11 bases between them. The CDR3: CASSLDGQRNEKLFF. The DNA of the CDR3 is TGTGCCAGCAGCTTAGACGGGCAGAGAAATGAAAAACTGTTTTTT. Full variable domain (rest looked up from reference TRBV7-2 and TRBJ1-4): GAGVSQSPSNKVTEKGKDVELRCDPISGHTALYWYRQSLGQGLEFLIYFQGNSAPDKSGLPSDRFSAERTGGSVSTLTIQRTQQEDSAVYLCASSLDGQRNEKLFFGSGTQLSVL.

This clonotype came up many times. The chain has TRBV18 and TRBJ1-2; D remains ambiguous. CDR3 length equals 17 residues. In germline, CDR1 is KGHSH, CDR2 LQKENI. V was cut by 0 bases and J by 0 bases, with 14 bases left in between. DNA of the CDR3: TGTGCCAGCTCACCACCGTTGCTTCTTCCCCCTAACTATGGCTACACCTTC. This gives the protein CASSPPLLLPPNYGYTF.

The chain carries TRBV28 and TRBJ2-3, with 9 bases that match TRBD2. Germline CDR1 and CDR2: MDHEN and SYDVKM. Trimming removed 3 bases from V and 4 bases from J; junction bases left unmatched: 11. The CDR3 totals 17 residues. The CDR3 bases are TGTGCCAGCAGTTTCCGCAGCGGGAGGTCTCGCGCAGATACGCAGTATTTT. Protein sequence: CASSFRSGRSRADTQYF.

The chain joins TRBV7-2 to TRBJ1-1; no clear D gene. Germline lookup yields CDR1 SGHTA and CDR2 FQGNSA. Trimming took 5 bases from V and 0 from J, leaving 13 bases between them. CDR3 length equals 15 residues. As DNA, the CDR3 is TGTGCCAGCAGCAGGGCGAGCGCGATGAACACTGAAGCTTTCTTT. It codes for CASSRASAMNTEAFF.

This clonotype came up once. The J gene is TRBJ1-2, the V gene TRBV28; D is possibly TRBD1 (6 bases). Germline CDR1 is MDHEN and CDR2 is SYDVKM. V was cut by 6 bases and J by 3 bases, with 14 bases left in between. CDR3 length: 14 amino acids. The CDR3 loop is CASSPLEGDYGYTF. As DNA, the CDR3 is TGTGCCAGCAGCCCCTTGGAGGGGGACTATGGCTACACCTTC.

This clonotype was observed a few times. The rearrangement uses TRBV9 and TRBJ2-4; 7 nucleotides match TRBD1. Germline V gives CDR1 SGDLS, CDR2 YYNGEE. The CDR3 runs to 15 residues. Trimming removed 3 bases from V and 5 bases from J; junction bases left unmatched: 8. The CDR3 protein is CASSASAGTENIQYF. In DNA, the CDR3 is TGTGCCAGCAGCGCCTCGGCCGGGACAGAAAACATTCAGTACTTC.

This clonotype showed up just a few times. The chain has TRBV9 and TRBJ2-1, with D maybe TRBD2 (6 bases). Looked up from germline, CDR1 is SGDLS and CDR2 is YYNGEE. V lost 2 bases to trimming and J lost 6 bases, with 18 bases between them. The CDR3 has 16 residues. In DNA form, the CDR3 reads TGTGCCAGCAGCGTTGGGGCTGGACTAAGGACCAATGAGCAGTTCTTC. Translated, it gives CASSVGAGLRTNEQFF.

This clonotype was counted a few times. The chain couples TRBV19 to TRBJ2-1, with 12 bases matching TRBD2. Trimming at V came to 5 bases and at J to 4 bases, leaving 12 bases not matched to a gene. The CDR3 is 18 amino acids. Germline values: CDR1 LNHDA, CDR2 SQIVND (reference sequence). CDR3 sequence reads: CASSPGTSGLGVYNEQFF. The CDR3 coding sequence is TGTGCCAGTAGTCCCGGGACTAGCGGGCTAGGGGTTTACAATGAGCAGTTCTTC.

On this clonotype: This likely comes from a read error, as the CDR3 has no conserved phenylalanine or tryptophan at its end. This chain connects TRBV28 to TRBJ2-7; TRBD1 or TRBD2 may be the D gene (6 bases each). Germline-derived CDR1 and CDR2 are MDHEN and SYDVKM. V lost 5 bases, J lost 3 bases, and 17 bases lay in between. The CDR3 sequence is 15 residues long. The CDR3: CASSLPTGRFYEQYL. For the CDR3, the DNA is TGTGCCAGCAGTCTCCCCACAGGGAGGTTCTACGAGCAGTACCTC.